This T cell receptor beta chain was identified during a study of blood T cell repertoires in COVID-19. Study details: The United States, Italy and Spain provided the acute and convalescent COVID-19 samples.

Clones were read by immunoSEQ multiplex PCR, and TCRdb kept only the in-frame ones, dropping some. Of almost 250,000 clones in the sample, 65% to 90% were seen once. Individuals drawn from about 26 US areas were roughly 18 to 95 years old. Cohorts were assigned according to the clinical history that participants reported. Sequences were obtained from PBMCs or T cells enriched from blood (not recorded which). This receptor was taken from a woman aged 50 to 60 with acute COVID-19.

This chain's CDR3 is CASSLGWEGPVDTQYF. DNA of the CDR3: TGTGCCAGCAGCTTGGGGTGGGAGGGGCCGGTGGATACGCAGTATTTT. The chain recombines TRBV5-4 with TRBJ2-3; 7 bases align to TRBD2. Germline loops: CDR1 SGHNT, CDR2 YYREEE (reference sequence). Unmatched junction bases numbered 10, after V lost 0 bases and J lost 6 bases. This CDR3 comprises 16 residues. Variable domain in full (rest from reference TRBV5-4 and TRBJ2-3): ETGVTQSPTHLIKTRGQQVTLRCSSQSGHNTVSWYQQALGQGPQFIFQYYREEENGRGNFPPRFSGLQFPNYSSELNVNALELDDSALYLCASSLGWEGPVDTQYFGPGTRLTVL.